Shown below are 9 T cell receptor beta chains from a single sample sequenced in a study of blood T cell repertoires in COVID-19. Clones were sequenced by immunoSEQ multiplex PCR, and TCRdb holds only the in-frame ones, with some missing. This sample has some 340,000 clones, with more than 90% found just once. The sequencing sample was made of PBMCs or T cells enriched from blood (not recorded which). These receptors were obtained from a woman aged 30 to 39 who had been exposed to COVID-19.

This clone was seen more than once but under ten times. The CDR3 DNA is TGTGCCAGCAGTTTTCATGGGACAGGGGGCCTTTCGGACTATGGCTACACCTTC. Protein product: CASSFHGTGGLSDYGYTF. The chain uses TRBV27 and TRBJ1-2; 12 nucleotides line up with TRBD1. Germline V gene data show CDR1 as MNHEY and CDR2 as SMNVEV (reference sequence). CDR3 length equals 18 residues. The V segment lost 3 bases and the J segment 3 bases; nucleotides outside the gene matches: 11.

Only a few counts were recorded for this clone. The V gene is TRBV19, the J gene TRBJ1-2; 7 bases are a match to TRBD1. V dropped 6 bases and J dropped 4; count of bases not matched to a gene: 11. The CDR3 length is 15 residues. CDR1 LNHDA and CDR2 SQIVND come from the germline V gene (reference sequence). The CDR3 sequence: CASSQASGTAYGYTF. Here the CDR3 DNA reads TGTGCCAGTAGCCAGGCCTCCGGGACAGCCTATGGCTACACCTTC.

The rearrangement uses TRBV20-1 and TRBJ1-6, with D perhaps TRBD1 (5 bases). Germline V gene lookup returns CDR1 DFQATT and CDR2 SNEGSKA (reference sequence). Between the trimmed V and J ends, which lost 6 bases and 5 bases, there was a span of 14 bases. The CDR3 covers 14 residues. The chain's CDR3 is CSASQGSNNSPLHF. The CDR3, as DNA: TGCAGTGCCAGTCAGGGTTCGAATAATTCACCCCTCCACTTT.

The chain joins TRBV5-1 to TRBJ1-1; possibly TRBD1 for D (6 bases). V lost 4 bases, J lost 1 base, and 14 bases lay in between. The CDR3 has 15 residues. Germline V gives CDR1 SGHRS, CDR2 YFSETQ. CDR3 amino acids: CASSPQLTGNTEAFF. Written as DNA, the CDR3 is TGCGCCAGCAGCCCCCAGTTGACAGGGAACACTGAAGCTTTCTTT.

The gene calls are TRBV18 and TRBJ2-7; D may be TRBD2 (6 bases). Germline CDR1 KGHSH, CDR2 LQKENI. V dropped 2 bases and J dropped 6 bases, with 23 bases sitting between them. The CDR3 sequence is 17 residues long. Here the CDR3 reads CASSPVQTDGGRPEQYF. In DNA, the CDR3 is TGTGCCAGCTCACCAGTTCAGACCGACGGGGGACGCCCCGAGCAGTACTTC.

This chain links TRBV20-1 with TRBJ1-2, with a tentative D call TRBD1 (6 bases). V was trimmed by 3 bases and J by 8 bases, leaving 7 bases between them. Germline values: CDR1 DFQATT, CDR2 SNEGSKA (reference sequence). The CDR3 loop spans 10 amino acids. The CDR3, as DNA: TGCAGTGCTAGTGACAGGGGCTACACCTTC. This gives the protein CSASDRGYTF.

CDR3 coding DNA: TGCGCCAGCAGCGTGAGCCCCGGGTCCTCTGGAAACACCATATATTTT. Amino acids: CASSVSPGSSGNTIYF. The chain recombines TRBV4-3 with TRBJ1-3; no firm D call. There are 16 residues in the CDR3. Germline lookup yields CDR1 LGHNA and CDR2 YSLEER. V lost 5 bases and J lost 0, with 14 bases in between.

This clone was recorded only once. V is TRBV18 and J is TRBJ1-5; D unclear. Germline CDR1 is KGHSH and CDR2 is LQKENI. Between the trimmed V and J ends, which lost 3 bases and 5 bases, there was a span of 8 bases. The CDR3 is 13 residues long. CDR3 residues: CASSPTQDQPQHF. The CDR3 nucleotides read TGTGCCAGCTCACCCACCCAGGATCAGCCCCAGCATTTT.

V is TRBV7-2 and J is TRBJ1-2; a possible D gene is TRBD1 (5 bases). The CDR3 has 13 residues. V lost 2 bases and J lost 3, with 7 bases in between. Per germline, CDR1 SGHTA and CDR2 FQGNSA. This CDR3 is CASSLPGDYGYTF. The CDR3 DNA sequence: TGTGCCAGCAGCTTACCGGGGGACTATGGCTACACCTTC. The full variable domain, its missing parts supplied by reference TRBV7-2 and TRBJ1-2, is GAGVSQSPSNKVTEKGKDVELRCDPISGHTALYWYRQSLGQGLEFLIYFQGNSAPDKSGLPSDRFSAERTGGSVSTLTIQRTQQEDSAVYLCASSLPGDYGYTFGSGTRLTVV.